This T cell receptor beta chain is from a study of OX40 agonist ivuxolimab in advanced cancers. Comment on this clone: What it recognizes is unknown.

Per the germline V gene, CDR1 is LNHDA and CDR2 is SQIVND (reference sequence). Trimming cost V 5 bases and J 4 bases; bases outside gene matches: 8. CDR3 size: 17 residues. Study results and limitations: Some patients who did not respond also had low normalized T-cell clonal expansion. In the expanded peripheral T cells, antigen specificity was never determined.

Here immunoSEQ multiplex PCR was the method, and the copy in TCRdb shows in-frame clones only, minus some. The data show about 73,000 clones, under 90% seen once. The sequencing used CD4+ or CD8+ T cells sorted from blood, collected in a trial of the OX40 agonist ivuxolimab. The TCR comes from an adult with an advanced solid tumor such as melanoma, head and neck, liver or kidney cancer. The V gene is TRBV19, the J gene TRBJ2-6; 10 nucleotides match TRBD1. This CDR3 is CASSVRQGALGANVLTF. In nucleotides, the CDR3 is TGTGCCAGTAGTGTCCGACAGGGGGCGTTAGGGGCCAACGTCCTGACTTTC.